Sequencing of this T cell receptor beta chain was carried out in a study of shared clonotypes between healthy human individuals. In the study overall: Ranging from 18 to 49 in age, donors were a couple of women and a few men. The plates for each donor numbered three CD4 naive, three CD4 memory, two CD8 naive and one CD8 memory. Study results and caveats: Larger estimated richness was generally seen in naive subsets than in memory subsets. A handful of donors had roughly 5% of their naive CD4 clonotypes in common.

A word on this clone: Its matching antigen is unknown.

The CDR3 is 15 amino acids. V shed 5 bases, J shed 9 bases, and the junction held 11 bases outside the gene matches. Germline V lookup: CDR1 SGHTA, CDR2 FQGTGA. Sequenced by immunoSEQ multiplex PCR; TCRdb stores in-frame clones only, minus some. The repertoire holds roughly 2.6 million clones, with more than 90% as singletons. This clonotype was sampled from a man younger than 30 in good health. The sample consisted of naive CD4+ T cells sorted from blood. The subset is: CD45RA+ positively selected. This chain connects TRBV7-3 to TRBJ2-1, with TRBD1 matching 9 bases. The CDR3 spells CASSPPGTGFGEQFF. The CDR3 bases are TGTGCCAGCAGCCCGCCGGGGACAGGGTTCGGTGAGCAGTTCTTC.